This T cell receptor (beta chain) originates from a study of blood T cell repertoires in COVID-19. Study-wide context: Acute-phase and convalescent COVID-19 samples originated in the United States, Italy and Spain.

As originally analysed: Reference gene primers were amplified, and this amplification served to estimate nucleated cell counts. Assay used: immunoSEQ multiplex PCR; TCRdb lists only in-frame clones, some missing. The V and J calls and clone size were taken over from that table, and D and trimming were inferred from the DNA. The sample includes about 240,000 clones, 88% of them seen just once. This CDR3 region has 17 residues. Per the germline V gene, CDR1 is MDHEN and CDR2 is SYDVKM. V lost 5 bases and J 0 bases, leaving 17 bases between the germline ends. Sequenced input: peripheral blood. The chain recombines TRBV28 with TRBJ1-3; weak D call: TRBD1 (6 bases). The sequence came from a woman aged 40 to 50 who had recovered from COVID-19. CDR3 in amino acids: CASSLPGGQGSGNTIYF. In DNA, the CDR3 is TGTGCCAGCAGTCTTCCCGGGGGGCAGGGCTCTGGAAACACCATATATTTT.